These T cell receptor beta chains were read from a single sample in a study of T cells in Graves' hyperthyroidism and ophthalmopathy. TCRdb used MiXCR to reprocess the multiplex PCR reads, holding one entry per CDR3 protein. This sample has 450,000 to 600,000 distinct CDR3 sequences, with approximately 15% found just once. Sequenced: blood. The receptor source for this set is a woman in her 40s with Graves' hyperthyroidism. Both conserved end residues are part of each CDR3. Each record gives: D gene, clone size, V gene, J gene, CDR3 protein, CDR3 DNA. The D gene is left open where the match is weak. Expanded clones are given a class, and other clones once, few, many or no size at all.

D gene: TRBD1
clone size: few
V gene: TRBV11-3
J gene: TRBJ2-5
CDR3 protein: CASSSQLRGQQQETQYF
CDR3 DNA: TGTGCCAGCAGCTCACAACTGAGGGGACAGCAACAAGAGACCCAGTACTTC

D gene: TRBD1
clone size: .
V gene: TRBV28
J gene: TRBJ1-5
CDR3 protein: CASSPGQGADGNSNQPQHF
CDR3 DNA: TGTGCCAGCAGCCCAGGACAGGGGGCGGATGGGAATAGCAATCAGCCCCAGCATTTT

D gene: .
clone size: .
V gene: TRBV6-1
J gene: TRBJ1-6
CDR3 protein: CASSDGPYNSPLHF
CDR3 DNA: TGTGCCAGCAGTGATGGGCCCTATAATTCACCCCTCCACTTT

D gene: .
clone size: few
V gene: TRBV19
J gene: TRBJ1-1
CDR3 protein: CATSETMNTEAFF
CDR3 DNA: TGTGCCACCAGCGAGACTATGAACACTGAAGCTTTCTTT

D gene: TRBD2
clone size: .
V gene: TRBV28
J gene: TRBJ2-7
CDR3 protein: CASMTSESREQYF
CDR3 DNA: TGTGCCAGCATGACTAGCGAGAGTCGCGAGCAGTACTTC

D gene: .
clone size: .
V gene: TRBV10-3
J gene: TRBJ1-1
CDR3 protein: CAISDPTGQLTEAFF
CDR3 DNA: TGTGCCATCAGTGACCCAACAGGGCAACTCACTGAAGCTTTCTTT

D gene: TRBD2
clone size: .
V gene: TRBV20-1
J gene: TRBJ2-1
CDR3 protein: CSARGVAGAYNEQFF
CDR3 DNA: TGCAGTGCTAGAGGGGTAGCGGGAGCCTACAATGAGCAGTTCTTC

D gene: TRBD1
clone size: many
V gene: TRBV20-1
J gene: TRBJ1-6
CDR3 protein: CSARVQGGSPLHF
CDR3 DNA: TGCAGTGCTAGAGTACAGGGGGGTTCACCCCTCCACTTT

D gene: .
clone size: many
V gene: TRBV6-1
J gene: TRBJ2-7
CDR3 protein: CASSEDRGVYEQYF
CDR3 DNA: TGTGCCAGCAGTGAAGACCGGGGAGTCTACGAGCAGTACTTC

D gene: .
clone size: .
V gene: TRBV28
J gene: TRBJ2-7
CDR3 protein: CASRGSGGEQYF
CDR3 DNA: TGTGCCAGCAGGGGGTCCGGGGGCGAGCAGTACTTC

D gene: .
clone size: many
V gene: TRBV24-1
J gene: TRBJ2-1
CDR3 protein: CATSDSGPRSYNEQFF
CDR3 DNA: TGTGCCACCAGTGACTCGGGACCTCGCTCCTACAATGAGCAGTTCTTC

D gene: TRBD1
clone size: many
V gene: TRBV5-1
J gene: TRBJ2-1
CDR3 protein: CASSWAGQASYNEQFF
CDR3 DNA: TGCGCCAGCAGTTGGGCGGGACAGGCTTCCTACAATGAGCAGTTCTTC

D gene: TRBD2
clone size: many
V gene: TRBV12-3/TRBV12-4
J gene: TRBJ2-5
CDR3 protein: CASSRTSGSQTQYF
CDR3 DNA: TGTGCCAGCAGCCGGACTAGCGGGAGTCAGACCCAGTACTTC

D gene: .
clone size: many
V gene: TRBV6-1
J gene: TRBJ2-5
CDR3 protein: CASSTRWWETQYF
CDR3 DNA: TGTGCCAGCAGCACTCGGTGGTGGGAGACCCAGTACTTC

D gene: .
clone size: .
V gene: TRBV6-2/TRBV6-3
J gene: TRBJ2-1
CDR3 protein: CASILEGRQFF
CDR3 DNA: TGTGCCAGCATATTGGAGGGGCGGCAGTTCTTC

D gene: TRBD1
clone size: .
V gene: TRBV6-1
J gene: TRBJ1-6
CDR3 protein: CASTKYRGRKDSPLHF
CDR3 DNA: TGTGCCAGCACCAAATACAGGGGGCGTAAAGATTCACCCCTCCACTTT

D gene: TRBD2
clone size: many
V gene: TRBV6-2/TRBV6-3
J gene: TRBJ2-3
CDR3 protein: CASKVGGPNTDTQYF
CDR3 DNA: TGTGCCAGCAAGGTGGGAGGGCCCAACACAGATACGCAGTATTTT

D gene: TRBD2
clone size: many
V gene: TRBV11-3
J gene: TRBJ2-1
CDR3 protein: CASSVSGRYNEQFF
CDR3 DNA: TGTGCCAGCAGCGTTAGCGGGAGGTACAATGAGCAGTTCTTC

D gene: TRBD1
clone size: many
V gene: TRBV2
J gene: TRBJ1-1
CDR3 protein: CASRDRGEGTEAFF
CDR3 DNA: TGTGCCAGCAGGGACAGGGGGGAGGGCACTGAAGCTTTCTTT

D gene: TRBD1
clone size: few
V gene: TRBV2
J gene: TRBJ1-2
CDR3 protein: CASSVDRDNYGYTF
CDR3 DNA: TGTGCCAGCAGTGTGGACAGGGACAACTATGGCTACACCTTC

D gene: .
clone size: many
V gene: TRBV3-1
J gene: TRBJ2-2
CDR3 protein: CASSQELGQGNTGELFF
CDR3 DNA: TGTGCCAGCAGCCAAGAACTGGGTCAGGGAAACACCGGGGAGCTGTTTTTT

D gene: TRBD1
clone size: .
V gene: TRBV7-9
J gene: TRBJ2-5
CDR3 protein: CASSTDRGGETQYF
CDR3 DNA: TGTGCCAGCAGCACCGACAGGGGTGGGGAGACCCAGTACTTC

D gene: TRBD2
clone size: .
V gene: TRBV7-9
J gene: TRBJ2-7
CDR3 protein: CASSLRAGVRGEQYF
CDR3 DNA: TGTGCCAGCAGCTTAAGAGCGGGAGTGCGGGGCGAGCAGTACTTC

D gene: TRBD2
clone size: .
V gene: TRBV4-1
J gene: TRBJ2-4
CDR3 protein: CASSRDSGLAEENIQYF
CDR3 DNA: TGCGCCAGCAGCCGAGATTCGGGACTAGCGGAAGAAAACATTCAGTACTTC

D gene: .
clone size: once
V gene: TRBV27
J gene: TRBJ1-3
CDR3 protein: CASSPNPDILSGNTIYF
CDR3 DNA: TGTGCCAGCAGTCCAAACCCCGACATCCTCTCTGGAAACACCATATATTTT

D gene: TRBD1
clone size: .
V gene: TRBV12-3/TRBV12-4
J gene: TRBJ2-3
CDR3 protein: CASSPWTGDPNFTDTQYF
CDR3 DNA: TGTGCCAGCAGTCCCTGGACAGGGGACCCAAATTTCACAGATACGCAGTATTTT

D gene: .
clone size: few
V gene: TRBV5-6
J gene: TRBJ2-3
CDR3 protein: CASSFSGSDTQYF
CDR3 DNA: TGTGCCAGCAGCTTCAGCGGTTCAGATACGCAGTATTTT

D gene: .
clone size: .
V gene: TRBV6-4
J gene: TRBJ2-5
CDR3 protein: CASPRGAEETQYF
CDR3 DNA: TGTGCCAGCCCTAGAGGGGCAGAAGAGACCCAGTACTTC

D gene: .
clone size: .
V gene: TRBV11-2
J gene: TRBJ2-6
CDR3 protein: CASRPFAGQTFSGANVLTF
CDR3 DNA: TGTGCCAGCAGGCCATTCGCTGGACAGACCTTCTCTGGGGCCAACGTCCTGACTTTC

D gene: TRBD2
clone size: .
V gene: TRBV30
J gene: TRBJ2-1
CDR3 protein: CAWSGLAGGEQFF
CDR3 DNA: TGTGCCTGGAGTGGACTAGCGGGAGGCGAGCAGTTCTTC

D gene: .
clone size: few
V gene: TRBV20-1
J gene: TRBJ1-6
CDR3 protein: CSARADTYNSPLHF
CDR3 DNA: TGCAGTGCTAGAGCAGATACATATAATTCACCCCTCCACTTT

D gene: TRBD1
clone size: many
V gene: TRBV28
J gene: TRBJ2-1
CDR3 protein: CASSPPPGQGNEQFF
CDR3 DNA: TGTGCCAGCAGTCCCCCGCCGGGACAGGGGAATGAGCAGTTCTTC

D gene: .
clone size: many
V gene: TRBV7-7
J gene: TRBJ2-5
CDR3 protein: CASSFRDFETQYF
CDR3 DNA: TGTGCTAGCAGCTTCAGGGACTTTGAGACCCAGTACTTC

D gene: .
clone size: few
V gene: TRBV20-1
J gene: TRBJ1-2
CDR3 protein: CSARESPGNRGYTF
CDR3 DNA: TGCAGTGCTAGAGAGTCCCCCGGGAACAGGGGCTACACCTTC

D gene: .
clone size: many
V gene: TRBV3-1
J gene: TRBJ2-5
CDR3 protein: CASSQDVRSETQYF
CDR3 DNA: TGTGCCAGCAGCCAAGATGTCAGGTCAGAGACCCAGTACTTC

D gene: TRBD2
clone size: many
V gene: TRBV18
J gene: TRBJ2-1
CDR3 protein: CASSPAGGEQFF
CDR3 DNA: TGTGCCAGCTCACCAGCGGGAGGCGAGCAGTTCTTC

D gene: TRBD1
clone size: .
V gene: TRBV20-1
J gene: TRBJ1-1
CDR3 protein: CSANNRGMNTEAFF
CDR3 DNA: TGCAGTGCGAACAACAGGGGTATGAACACTGAAGCTTTCTTT